A single sample is the source of the 31 T cell receptor beta chains below, sequenced in a study of CD8 T cells in Susac syndrome. Random hexamers were used to reverse transcribe an amount of about 0.5 to 1 ug RNA. Each CDR3 protein gets one entry after TCRdb re-called the immunoSEQ multiplex PCR reads with MiXCR. The sample lists 200,000 to 250,000 distinct CDR3 sequences, approximately 94% occurring once. Sequencing used CD4+ T cells from PBMCs. These receptors were obtained from a human donor with Susac syndrome.

The chain recombines TRBV10-3 with TRBJ1-6; 8 bases map to TRBD1. Germline lookup yields CDR1 ENHRY and CDR2 SYGVKD. V was pared by 6 bases and J by 7 bases, with 5 bases of the junction left unmatched. This CDR3 spans 14 amino acids. Written as DNA, the CDR3 is TGTGCCATCAGGAATGGGACAGGAAATTCACCCCTCCACTTT. Translating gives CAIRNGTGNSPLHF.

The chain has TRBV30 and TRBJ2-5; tentatively, D is TRBD2 (5 bases). The V gene lost 0 bases and the J gene lost 5 bases, with 13 bases spanning the gap. This CDR3 has 14 amino acids. Per the germline V gene, CDR1 is GTSNPN and CDR2 is SVGIG (reference sequence). The CDR3 protein is CAWSVRLIGETQYF. CDR3 bases: TGTGCCTGGAGTGTACGACTAATAGGGGAGACCCAGTACTTC.

The chain links TRBV13 to TRBJ2-1; D is tentatively TRBD1 or TRBD2 (7 bases each). V lost 5 bases and J lost 5, with 16 bases in between. Germline lookup yields CDR1 PRHDT and CDR2 FYEKMQ (reference sequence). This CDR3 region has 15 residues. The CDR3 loop is CASSRGGGGHNEQFF. In nucleotides, the CDR3 is TGTGCCAGCAGCCGGGGAGGGGGCGGCCACAATGAGCAGTTCTTC. Drawing the rest from reference TRBV13 and TRBJ2-1, the complete variable domain is AAGVIQSPRHLIKEKRETATLKCYPIPRHDTVYWYQQGPGQDPQFLISFYEKMQSDKGSIPDRFSAQQFSDYHSELNMSSLELGDSALYFCASSRGGGGHNEQFFGPGTRLTVL.

The chain has TRBV19 and TRBJ1-5, with TRBD1 identical over 9 bases. The CDR3 is 16 residues long. After removal of 6 bases from V and 2 bases from J, the junction contained 8 bases not matched to a gene. Germline CDR1 LNHDA, CDR2 SQIVND (reference sequence). The CDR3 DNA is TGTGCCAGTAGGAGGACAGGGGAGGTAGGCAATCAGCCCCAGCATTTT. It is translated as CASRRTGEVGNQPQHF.

This clonotype was detected once. This chain joins TRBV6-2 or TRBV6-3 and TRBJ1-2; D possibly corresponds to TRBD1 (5 bases). The V end lost 5 bases, the J end lost 8 bases, and 18 bases lay between the germline ends. The germline V gene encodes CDR1 MNHEY and CDR2 SVGEGT. The CDR3 has 14 residues. CDR3 sequence (DNA): TGTGCCAGCAGTCAAACAGGACCGACGGGGGGCTACACCTTC. It yields the protein CASSQTGPTGGYTF.

The V and J genes are TRBV6-2 or TRBV6-3 and TRBJ1-5; a weak D match, TRBD1 (5 bases). Looked up from germline, CDR1 is MNHEY and CDR2 is SVGEGT. V was cut by 7 bases and J by 0 bases, with 16 bases left in between. The CDR3 has 16 residues. Here the CDR3 reads CASTPSGPASNQPQHF. Written as DNA, the CDR3 is TGTGCCAGCACCCCGTCGGGACCAGCTAGCAATCAGCCCCAGCATTTT.

The DNA of the CDR3 is TGCGCCAGCAGTCTTTCAAGCGGAGGGGGGAGGACCGGGGAGCTGTTTTTT. This sequence encodes CASSLSSGGGRTGELFF. V is TRBV5-1 and J is TRBJ2-2; D assignment may be TRBD1 or TRBD2 (6 bases each). The CDR3 consists of 17 residues. From germline, CDR1 is SGHRS and CDR2 YFSETQ. V gave up 5 bases and J gave up 5 bases, with 22 bases separating them. The whole variable domain, remainder taken from reference TRBV5-1 and TRBJ2-2, is KAGVTQTPRYLIKTRGQQVTLSCSPISGHRSVSWYQQTPGQGLQFLFEYFSETQRNKGNFPGRFSGRQFSNSRSEMNVSTLELGDSALYLCASSLSSGGGRTGELFFGEGSRLTVL.

The chain couples TRBV9 to TRBJ2-1; the D call may be TRBD1 or TRBD2 (5 bases each). The V end lost 3 bases, the J end lost 6 bases, and 13 bases lay between the germline ends. Germline V gene lookup returns CDR1 SGDLS and CDR2 YYNGEE. The length of the CDR3 is 14 residues. DNA for the CDR3: TGTGCCAGCAGCGCCATTCGGGGCCGCAATGAGCAGTTCTTC. It yields the protein CASSAIRGRNEQFF. Complete variable domain (other parts from reference TRBV9 and TRBJ2-1): DSGVTQTPKHLITATGQRVTLRCSPRSGDLSVYWYQQSLDQGLQFLIQYYNGEERAKGNILERFSAQQFPDLHSELNLSSLELGDSALYFCASSAIRGRNEQFFGPGTRLTVL.

The rearrangement uses TRBV11-2 and TRBJ2-1; 9 bases are shared with TRBD1. V lost 5 bases, J lost 8 bases, and 4 bases stayed unmatched. Germline CDR1 and CDR2: SGHAT and FQNNGV. The CDR3 consists of 13 residues. CDR3 in amino acids: CASSDTGGYEQFF. The CDR3 DNA reads TGTGCCAGCAGCGACACAGGGGGCTATGAGCAGTTCTTC.

The chain is built from TRBV25-1 and TRBJ2-1; D is ambiguous. Trimming removed 3 bases from V and 5 bases from J, with 5 bases in between. CDR1 and CDR2 (germline): MGHDK, SYGVNS. This CDR3 is 12 amino acids long. The chain's CDR3 is CASSDPDNEQFF. The CDR3 nucleotides are TGTGCCAGCAGTGACCCTGACAATGAGCAGTTCTTC. The whole variable domain, filled in from reference TRBV25-1 and TRBJ2-1, reads EADIYQTPRYLVIGTGKKITLECSQTMGHDKMYWYQQDPGMELHLIHYSYGVNSTEKGDLSSESTVSRIRTEHFPLTLESARPSHTSQYLCASSDPDNEQFFGPGTRLTVL.

The chain recombines TRBV27 with TRBJ1-1, with D perhaps TRBD1 (5 bases). Looked up from germline, CDR1 is MNHEY and CDR2 is SMNVEV (reference sequence). The CDR3 totals 14 residues. Trimming cost V 3 bases and J 7 bases, with 15 bases left between them. CDR3 in DNA: TGTGCCAGCAGTTTCGGGACGGTCGTTTATGAAGCTTTCTTT. This sequence encodes CASSFGTVVYEAFF.

This chain joins TRBV6-6 and TRBJ2-3; D not certain. CDR1 is MNHNY and CDR2 is SVGAGI in the germline V gene (reference sequence). The CDR3 sequence is 11 residues long. V lost 5 bases and J 4 bases, leaving 4 bases between the germline ends. In nucleotides, the CDR3 is TGTGCCAGCAGTCCGTCAGATACGCAGTATTTT. Translating it yields CASSPSDTQYF.

The chain has TRBV14 and TRBJ2-5; D is unresolved. CDR3 length: 14 amino acids. V was pared by 4 bases and J by 1 base, with 10 bases between. Germline V gene sequence: CDR1 SGHDN, CDR2 FVKESK. The CDR3: CASSPTRRQETQYF. In nucleotides, the CDR3 is TGTGCCAGCAGCCCAACGCGACGCCAAGAGACCCAGTACTTC.

The CDR3 reads CASSLPAGGEQYF. As DNA, the CDR3 is TGCGCCAGCAGCTTGCCCGCCGGGGGGGAGCAGTACTTC. This chain joins TRBV5-1 and TRBJ2-7; 7 bases map to TRBD2. Germline V gives CDR1 SGHRS, CDR2 YFSETQ. The CDR3 consists of 13 residues. V trimming: 1 base; J trimming: 7 bases; junction bases outside the gene matches: 5.

The chain couples TRBV19 to TRBJ2-3; D gene uncertain. Trimming took off 5 bases at V and 2 bases at J, with 17 bases between the two ends. Germline loops: CDR1 LNHDA, CDR2 SQIVND (reference sequence). The CDR3 has 16 residues. The CDR3, as DNA: TGTGCCAGTAGTCTGTTCGGACGGATCGTCACAGATACGCAGTATTTT. This sequence encodes CASSLFGRIVTDTQYF.

The gene calls are TRBV14 and TRBJ2-7, with 8 positions matching TRBD1. This CDR3 region has 15 residues. The junction had 9 bases not matched to a gene; V was cut back by 4 bases and J by 4 bases. Per the germline V gene, CDR1 is SGHDN and CDR2 is FVKESK. In DNA form, the CDR3 reads TGTGCCAGCAGCCGGATTGGACAGGGCAGGTACGAGCAGTACTTC. Translating it yields CASSRIGQGRYEQYF.

V is TRBV19 and J is TRBJ1-5, with D tentatively TRBD1 (6 bases). V lost 3 bases to trimming and J lost 0 bases, with 9 bases between them. In germline, CDR1 is LNHDA, CDR2 SQIVND (reference sequence). The CDR3 contains 15 residues. The CDR3, as DNA: TGTGCCAGTAGTATGCGGGGGGCTAGCAATCAGCCCCAGCATTTT. It translates to CASSMRGASNQPQHF.

V usage is TRBV4-2 and J usage is TRBJ2-7; D possibly matches TRBD1 or TRBD2 (6 bases each). V shed 3 bases and J shed 2 bases, with 20 bases lying between them. CDR1 is LGHNA and CDR2 is YNFKEQ in the germline V gene. The CDR3 runs to 17 residues. CDR3 sequence: CASSQGLGGQTPYEQYF. The CDR3 DNA reads as TGTGCCAGCAGCCAGGGATTGGGAGGACAGACACCCTACGAGCAGTACTTC.

The rearrangement links TRBV5-6 to TRBJ2-1, with TRBD1 identical over 11 bases. CDR1 SGHDT and CDR2 YYEEEE come from the germline V gene. V lost 4 bases to trimming and J lost 7 bases; unmatched junction nucleotides: 10. This CDR3 is 16 amino acids long. CDR3 in amino acids: CASSVTGQGARNEQFF. The DNA of the CDR3 is TGTGCCAGCAGCGTAACCGGACAGGGGGCAAGGAATGAGCAGTTCTTC.

The CDR3 region has the DNA TGTGCCAGCAGGGGAAGTAAGGGCTCCTACGAGCAGTACTTC. This sequence encodes CASRGSKGSYEQYF. The chain joins TRBV27 to TRBJ2-7; D gene uncertain. Trimming stripped 6 bases from V and 0 bases from J, with 12 bases between. This CDR3 comprises 14 residues. Germline lookup yields CDR1 MNHEY and CDR2 SMNVEV (reference sequence).

This chain links TRBV18 with TRBJ2-7; D unresolved. Germline V gene data show CDR1 as KGHSH and CDR2 as LQKENI. Trimming pared 2 bases from V and 1 base from J, leaving 12 bases between. The CDR3 has 15 residues. The CDR3 spells CASSPSTERSYEQYF. CDR3 nucleotide sequence: TGTGCCAGCTCACCAAGCACAGAGAGGTCCTACGAGCAGTACTTC.

The chain couples TRBV19 to TRBJ1-4; possibly TRBD1 for D (6 bases). Trimming removed 9 bases from V and 8 bases from J, with 25 bases in between. Germline V gene sequence: CDR1 LNHDA, CDR2 SQIVND (reference sequence). CDR3 size: 16 residues. The CDR3 DNA reads TGTGCCAGGCCCGGGACATCGGGGGCGGCGTGCGAAAAACTGTTTTTT. Protein: CARPGTSGAACEKLFF.

This chain links TRBV30 with TRBJ1-1, with D perhaps TRBD1 (5 bases). Between the trimmed V and J ends, which lost 3 bases and 5 bases, there was a span of 10 bases. Germline lookup yields CDR1 GTSNPN and CDR2 SVGIG (reference sequence). The CDR3 extends over 12 amino acids. The CDR3 is CAWRRGGTEAFF. The CDR3 DNA reads as TGTGCCTGGAGGCGGGGGGGAACTGAAGCTTTCTTT.

The chain carries TRBV7-9 and TRBJ2-2; 9 bases map to TRBD1. From germline, CDR1 is SEHNR and CDR2 FQNEAQ (reference sequence). This CDR3 has 17 residues. Trimming removed 4 bases from V and 1 base from J; junction bases left unmatched: 7. CDR3 DNA: TGTGCCAGCAGCTGGGAACGGACAGGGGAGAACACCGGGGAGCTGTTTTTT. Translation: CASSWERTGENTGELFF.

The chain carries TRBV2 and TRBJ2-7; weak D call: TRBD1 (5 bases). The CDR3 is 14 amino acids. Germline loops: CDR1 SNHLY, CDR2 FYNNEI. Trimming stripped 4 bases from V and 2 bases from J, with 12 bases between. CDR3 region: CASSAVAGPYEQYF. The CDR3 bases are TGTGCCAGCAGTGCCGTGGCAGGGCCCTACGAGCAGTACTTC.

The chain employs TRBV20-1 and TRBJ2-4; 9 nucleotides align to TRBD1. The germline V gene encodes CDR1 DFQATT and CDR2 SNEGSKA (reference sequence). The CDR3 runs 16 residues. Losses at the gene ends were 1 base for V and 0 bases for J; bases not matched to a gene: 4. The CDR3 sequence is CSARVRQGVAKNIQYF. The CDR3 DNA reads as TGCAGTGCTAGAGTTCGACAGGGGGTAGCCAAAAACATTCAGTACTTC.

The chain combines TRBV5-1 with TRBJ2-3, with TRBD1 identical over 7 bases. With 0 bases clipped from V and 2 bases from J, the junction kept 3 bases outside the gene matches. The length of the CDR3 is 15 residues. The germline V gene has CDR1 SGHRS and CDR2 YFSETQ. CDR3 amino acids: CASSLGGQPTDTQYF. The CDR3 region has the DNA TGCGCCAGCAGCTTGGGGGGACAGCCCACAGATACGCAGTATTTT. Supplemented by reference TRBV5-1 and TRBJ2-3, the full variable domain reads KAGVTQTPRYLIKTRGQQVTLSCSPISGHRSVSWYQQTPGQGLQFLFEYFSETQRNKGNFPGRFSGRQFSNSRSEMNVSTLELGDSALYLCASSLGGQPTDTQYFGPGTRLTVL.

This clonotype was observed a handful of times. The chain combines TRBV4-3 with TRBJ1-1; 8 positions match TRBD1. This CDR3 is built from 14 residues. Looked up from germline, CDR1 is LGHNA and CDR2 is YSLEER. V lost 3 bases, J lost 8 bases, and 8 bases stayed unmatched. The CDR3 nucleotides are TGCGCCAGCAGCCAGGAACCTCGGACAGGGGAAGCTTTCTTT. Translating it yields CASSQEPRTGEAFF.

This CDR3 reads CASSLDGLKTQYF. For the CDR3, the DNA is TGTGCCAGCAGCTTGGACGGGTTGAAGACCCAGTACTTC. The genes are TRBV5-4 and TRBJ2-5; D gene uncertain. Trimming shortened V by 0 bases and J by 6 bases, and 9 bases separated the two germline ends. This CDR3 region has 13 residues. Per the germline V gene, CDR1 is SGHNT and CDR2 is YYREEE (reference sequence).

This chain uses TRBV3-1 with TRBJ2-7, with 9 bases that match TRBD1. The ends lost 0 bases at V and 12 bases at J; junction bases unmatched: 6. The CDR3 sequence is 13 residues long. Germline assignment: CDR1 LGHDT and CDR2 YNNKEL (reference sequence). CDR3 DNA: TGTGCCAGCAGCCAAGACCCGGGACAGGGACCGTACTTC. Protein sequence: CASSQDPGQGPYF.

The chain combines TRBV20-1 with TRBJ1-2, with D perhaps matching TRBD1 (5 bases). The CDR3 has 13 residues. Germline V CDR1 and CDR2: DFQATT, SNEGSKA (reference sequence). V was trimmed by 0 bases and J by 6 bases, leaving 11 bases between them. The CDR3 DNA reads TGCAGTGCTAGAGACTCCTGGGGGAATGGCTACACCTTC. The encoded protein is CSARDSWGNGYTF.